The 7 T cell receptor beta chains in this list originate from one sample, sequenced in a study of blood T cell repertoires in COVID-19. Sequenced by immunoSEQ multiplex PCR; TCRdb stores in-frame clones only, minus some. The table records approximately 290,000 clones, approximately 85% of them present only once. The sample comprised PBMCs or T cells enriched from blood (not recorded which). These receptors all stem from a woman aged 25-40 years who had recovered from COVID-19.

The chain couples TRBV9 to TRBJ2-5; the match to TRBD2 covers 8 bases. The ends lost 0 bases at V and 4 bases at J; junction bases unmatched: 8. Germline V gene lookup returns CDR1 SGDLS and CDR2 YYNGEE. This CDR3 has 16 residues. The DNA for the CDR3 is TGTGCCAGCAGCGTAGGGGGGCTAGCGGGCACAGAGACCCAGTACTTC. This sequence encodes CASSVGGLAGTETQYF.

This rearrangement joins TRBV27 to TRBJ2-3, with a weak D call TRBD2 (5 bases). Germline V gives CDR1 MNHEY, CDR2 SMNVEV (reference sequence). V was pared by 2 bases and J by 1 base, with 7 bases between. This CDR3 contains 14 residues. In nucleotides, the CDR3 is TGTGCCAGCAGTTTAGCGCGGGGCACAGATACGCAGTATTTT. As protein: CASSLARGTDTQYF.

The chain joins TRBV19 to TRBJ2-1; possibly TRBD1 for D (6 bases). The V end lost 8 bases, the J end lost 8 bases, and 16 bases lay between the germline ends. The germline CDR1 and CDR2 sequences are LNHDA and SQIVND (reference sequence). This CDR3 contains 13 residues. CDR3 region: CASELGRGYEQFF. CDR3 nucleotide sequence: TGTGCCAGTGAGCTCGGCAGGGGCTATGAGCAGTTCTTC.

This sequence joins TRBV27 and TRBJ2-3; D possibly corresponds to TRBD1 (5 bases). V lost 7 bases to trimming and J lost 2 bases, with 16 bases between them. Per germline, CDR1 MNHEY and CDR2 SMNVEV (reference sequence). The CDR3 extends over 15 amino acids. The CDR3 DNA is TGTGCCAGCACCCAGACCGACAGCCCCACAGATACGCAGTATTTT. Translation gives CASTQTDSPTDTQYF.

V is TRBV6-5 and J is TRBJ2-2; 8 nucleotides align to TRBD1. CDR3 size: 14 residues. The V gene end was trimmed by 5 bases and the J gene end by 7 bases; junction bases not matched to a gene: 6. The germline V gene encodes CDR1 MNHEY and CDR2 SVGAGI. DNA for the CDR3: TGTGCCAGCAGTCCTCAGGGGGCAGGCGGGGAGCTGTTTTTT. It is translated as CASSPQGAGGELFF.

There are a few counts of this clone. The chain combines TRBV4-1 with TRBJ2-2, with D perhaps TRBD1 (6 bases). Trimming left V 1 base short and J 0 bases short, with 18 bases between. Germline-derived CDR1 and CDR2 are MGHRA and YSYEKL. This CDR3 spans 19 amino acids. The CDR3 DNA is TGCGCCAGCAGCCAAGGAGGCCTTACAGGGATCGCGAACACCGGGGAGCTGTTTTTT. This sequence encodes CASSQGGLTGIANTGELFF.

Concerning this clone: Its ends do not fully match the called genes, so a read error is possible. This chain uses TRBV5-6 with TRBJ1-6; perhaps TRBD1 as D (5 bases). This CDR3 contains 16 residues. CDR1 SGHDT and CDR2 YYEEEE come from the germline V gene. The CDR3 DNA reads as TGTGCCAGCAGCTTGGCGGGGGAATCGTATAATCCACCCCTCCACTTT. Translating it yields CASSLAGESYNPPLHF.